This TCR beta chain was sequenced for a study of T cell repertoires in cytomegalovirus infection. Study-level findings and limits: HLA-C-restricted TCR beta clonotypes specific for CMV led the ex vivo response.

About this clonotype: Its antigen is still unknown.

TCRdb analysed the reads with MiXCR anew, one entry per CDR3 protein. The table records about 900,000 distinct CDR3 sequences, roughly 31% of them present only once. Germline V CDR1 and CDR2: KGHSH, LQKENI. This CDR3 contains 15 residues. V trimming: 5 bases; J trimming: 8 bases; junction bases outside the gene matches: 13. The chain employs TRBV18 and TRBJ1-2; TRBD1 agrees at 8 bases. This receptor was obtained from a human donor in good health (CMV status not recorded). Some clones in this sample may be carry-over from other donors' samples. Sequencing used cultured CD8+ T cells from PBMCs, obtained from culture after CMV antigen stimulation. The DNA for the CDR3 is TGTGCCAGCTCAACAGACAGGGGCCGGTTAGGGGGCTACACCTTC. Protein product: CASSTDRGRLGGYTF.